This T cell receptor (beta chain) was sequenced for a study of blood T cells in healthy people across ages. Findings and limits, study-wide: Observed TCR beta diversity per million T cells went down as age went up. This fall followed a roughly linear course with age.

This clonotype was counted many times. What it recognizes is unknown. Alongside a J-beta primer mix, a sample-barcoded 5' primer served in a second PCR lasting 7 to 11 cycles. From the 5' RACE reads, TCRdb called clonotypes with MiXCR, one entry per CDR3 protein. The table shows 1,500,000 or so distinct CDR3 sequences, with roughly 43% occurring only once. Germline values: CDR1 WSHSY, CDR2 SAAADI. The ends were cut back, 2 bases at V and 4 bases at J, with 10 bases in the middle. This CDR3 is 14 amino acids long. The chain links TRBV10-2 to TRBJ2-3, with a possible D match to TRBD2 (6 bases). This TCR was sampled from a woman between 18 and 29 years old in good health. Material for sequencing was blood. The CDR3, as DNA: TGCGCCAGCAGTGAGCTCGGGAGCTCAGATACGCAGTATTTT. It specifies CASSELGSSDTQYF.